The rows below give T cell receptor beta chains drawn from one sample of a study of sequential checkpoint blockade in melanoma. Method: immunoSEQ multiplex PCR; TCRdb's copy keeps in-frame clones and lacks some. The table lists roughly 11,000 clones, roughly two thirds of them singletons. The sequencing used CD8+ T cells sorted from blood (inferred from file names), collected from a patient given nivolumab and ipilimumab in sequence. These receptors all stem from a human donor with melanoma. CDR3s leave out the opening cysteine and the closing phenylalanine or tryptophan. The order of the fields is V gene, J gene, clone size, CDR3 protein. Some rows mark clone size as missing; the rest say once, few, many or name a class of expanded clone.

V: TRBV6-5
J: TRBJ2-1
size: NA
CDR3: ASSNSLAGGYNEQF

V: TRBV28
J: TRBJ2-7
size: NA
CDR3: ASCRPSVPYEQY

V: TRBV27
J: TRBJ2-1
size: once
CDR3: ASTSGTSGSSYNEQF

V: TRBV5-4
J: TRBJ2-7
size: NA
CDR3: ASSSRDRASYEQY

V: TRBV19
J: TRBJ2-7
size: NA
CDR3: ASRDPGTPYEQY

V: TRBV11-2
J: TRBJ2-5
size: once
CDR3: ASSFHRQETQY

V: TRBV19
J: TRBJ2-7
size: NA
CDR3: ASSHPTATYEQY

V: TRBV4-1
J: TRBJ2-7
size: few
CDR3: ASSLRRRQGVYEQY

V: TRBV6-5
J: TRBJ2-7
size: NA
CDR3: ASTRLTGIAYEQY

V: TRBV27
J: TRBJ2-7
size: NA
CDR3: ASTPGGSSYEQY

V: TRBV10-3
J: TRBJ2-5
size: NA
CDR3: AISAGKASQETQY

V: TRBV7-9
J: TRBJ2-3
size: NA
CDR3: ASSAGPRTDTQY

V: TRBV18
J: TRBJ2-1
size: NA
CDR3: ASSPLTGVDYNEQF

V: TRBV19
J: NA
size: NA
CDR3: ASSIFLAGAYEQY

V: TRBV11-2
J: TRBJ1-1
size: few
CDR3: ASSFTDRGNTEAF

V: TRBV7-9
J: TRBJ2-3
size: NA
CDR3: ASSLGRVFPTDTQY

V: TRBV6-6
J: TRBJ2-3
size: NA
CDR3: ASTFGSGGADTQY

V: TRBV4-1
J: TRBJ2-7
size: once
CDR3: ASSQARGSYEQY

V: TRBV4-3
J: TRBJ2-7
size: NA
CDR3: ASSQYYGAYEQY

V: TRBV5-8
J: TRBJ1-2
size: NA
CDR3: ASSFGGSYGYT

V: TRBV10-3
J: TRBJ2-7
size: NA
CDR3: AISSVLYEQY

V: TRBV30
J: TRBJ2-1
size: NA
CDR3: ALTVPAANEQF

V: TRBV7-2
J: TRBJ2-3
size: NA
CDR3: ASSPRGTRDTQY

V: TRBV15
J: TRBJ2-7
size: NA
CDR3: ATSAGGTAREQY

V: TRBV28
J: TRBJ2-7
size: NA
CDR3: ASSFAGGVNEQY

V: TRBV7-9
J: TRBJ1-2
size: NA
CDR3: ASSLVLSEDGYT

V: TRBV4-1
J: TRBJ2-7
size: few
CDR3: ASSQGHRGYEQY

V: TRBV19
J: TRBJ2-2
size: NA
CDR3: ASRDRGGTGELF

V: TRBV27
J: TRBJ2-7
size: NA
CDR3: ASSLSIAGPYEQY

V: TRBV19
J: TRBJ2-1
size: NA
CDR3: ASSPRRLVGVSF

V: TRBV19
J: TRBJ2-2
size: NA
CDR3: ASSDGGGANTGELF